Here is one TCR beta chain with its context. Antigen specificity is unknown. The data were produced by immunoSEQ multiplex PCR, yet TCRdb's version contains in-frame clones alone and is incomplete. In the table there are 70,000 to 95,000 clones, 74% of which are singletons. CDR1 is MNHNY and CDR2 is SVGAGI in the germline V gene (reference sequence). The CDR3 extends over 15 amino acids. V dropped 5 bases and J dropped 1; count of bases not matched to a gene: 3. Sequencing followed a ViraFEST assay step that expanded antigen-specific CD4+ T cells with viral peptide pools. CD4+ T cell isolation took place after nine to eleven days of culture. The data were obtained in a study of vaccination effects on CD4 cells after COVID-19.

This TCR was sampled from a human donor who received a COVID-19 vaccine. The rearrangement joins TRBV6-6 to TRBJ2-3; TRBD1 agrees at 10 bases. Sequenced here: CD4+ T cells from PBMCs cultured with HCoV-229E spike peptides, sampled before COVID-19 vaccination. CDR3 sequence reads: CASSRTGGGTDTQYF. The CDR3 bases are TGTGCCAGCAGTCGGACAGGGGGGGGCACAGATACGCAGTATTTT.